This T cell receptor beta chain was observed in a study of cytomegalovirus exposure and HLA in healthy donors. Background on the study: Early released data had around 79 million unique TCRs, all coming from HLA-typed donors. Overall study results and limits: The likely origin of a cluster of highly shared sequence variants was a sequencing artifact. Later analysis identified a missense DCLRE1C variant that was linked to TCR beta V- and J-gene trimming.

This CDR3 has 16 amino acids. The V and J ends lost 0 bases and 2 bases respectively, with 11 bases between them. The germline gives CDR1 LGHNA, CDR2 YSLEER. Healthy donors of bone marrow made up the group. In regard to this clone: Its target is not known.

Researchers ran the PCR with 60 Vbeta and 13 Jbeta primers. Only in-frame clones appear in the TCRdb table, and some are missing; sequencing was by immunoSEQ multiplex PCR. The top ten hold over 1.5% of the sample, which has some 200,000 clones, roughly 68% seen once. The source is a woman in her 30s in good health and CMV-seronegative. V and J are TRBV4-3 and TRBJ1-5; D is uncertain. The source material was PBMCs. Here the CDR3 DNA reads TGCGCCAGCAGCCAAGATCGGGGTGGTGGCAATCAGCCCCAGCATTTT. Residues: CASSQDRGGGNQPQHF.